This TCR beta chain came from a study of blood T cell repertoires in COVID-19. The ends were cut back, 4 bases at V and 8 bases at J, with 8 bases in the middle. CDR1 and CDR2 from the germline V gene are MDHEN and SYDVKM. The CDR3 has 12 amino acids. Profiled with immunoSEQ multiplex PCR; TCRdb holds only in-frame clones, not every one. The sample holds under 150,000 clones, around 80% seen once. Sequencing was carried out using peripheral blood. The gene calls are TRBV28 and TRBJ1-4, with unresolved D. This clonotype was obtained from a man aged 65 to 85 with acute or convalescent COVID-19. The CDR3 region has the DNA TGTGCCAGCAGTTCCGGGTGGGAAAAACTGTTTTTT. It translates to CASSSGWEKLFF.